Below, 7 T cell receptor beta chains from the same sample are listed, as sequenced in a study of blood T cell repertoires in COVID-19. Using immunoSEQ multiplex PCR, the repertoire was profiled, and TCRdb retains in-frame clones only, with some absent. There are about 210,000 clones in the sample; about 85% occur only once, and approximately 0.7% lies in the top ten. Specimen: peripheral blood. These receptors were taken from a man aged 35-49 years with acute or convalescent COVID-19.

Only a few counts were recorded for this clone. The chain uses TRBV28 and TRBJ1-4, with D hard to call. The CDR3 extends over 12 amino acids. Germline CDR1 and CDR2: MDHEN and SYDVKM. The V and J ends lost 5 bases and 4 bases respectively, with 5 bases between them. CDR3 residues: CASSPFNEKLFF. The DNA of the CDR3 is TGTGCCAGCAGTCCGTTTAATGAAAAACTGTTTTTT. Drawing the rest from reference TRBV28 and TRBJ1-4, the complete variable domain is DVKVTQSSRYLVKRTGEKVFLECVQDMDHENMFWYRQDPGLGLRLIYFSYDVKMKEKGDIPEGYSVSREKKERFSLILESASTNQTSMYLCASSPFNEKLFFGSGTQLSVL.

The chain has TRBV2 and TRBJ1-2; no firm D call. Trimming cost V 0 bases and J 0 bases, with 14 bases left between them. The CDR3 covers 17 residues. Per germline, CDR1 SNHLY and CDR2 FYNNEI. The CDR3 is CASSEAERHLSNYGYTF. The CDR3 nucleotides read TGTGCCAGCAGTGAAGCGGAAAGACACCTCTCTAACTATGGCTACACCTTC.

The genes are TRBV7-6 and TRBJ2-1; TRBD1 matches at 7 bases. Germline trimming cut 1 base from V and 1 base from J; bases unmatched to any gene: 4. The CDR3 runs to 16 residues. CDR1 is SGHVS and CDR2 is FNYEAQ in the germline V gene. The CDR3 reads CASSLDWDSSYNEQFF. The DNA of the CDR3 is TGTGCCAGCAGCTTAGACTGGGACAGTTCCTACAATGAGCAGTTCTTC.

This clone was picked up one time. The chain couples TRBV5-8 to TRBJ2-2; the D gene is possibly TRBD1 (6 bases). Germline V lookup: CDR1 SGHTS, CDR2 YDEGEE. Trimming removed 3 bases from V and 0 bases from J, with 15 bases in between. The length of the CDR3 is 17 residues. The CDR3 DNA reads as TGTGCCAGCAGCTCGCTCATCAGGGGCCCGAACACCGGGGAGCTGTTTTTT. Translated, it gives CASSSLIRGPNTGELFF.

The chain combines TRBV10-2 with TRBJ2-7, with a possible D match to TRBD1 (6 bases). With 3 bases removed from V and 3 bases from J, the gap between germline ends came to 15 bases. Per germline, CDR1 WSHSY and CDR2 SAAADI. CDR3 length: 15 amino acids. CDR3 in amino acids: CASSDPSQGYYEQYF. Written as DNA, the CDR3 is TGCGCCAGCAGTGACCCTTCCCAGGGGTACTACGAGCAGTACTTC.

There are a few counts of this clone. A junction end diverges from the germline sequence, so it may reflect a read error. The gene calls are TRBV7-2 and TRBJ2-2; unclear D gene. The CDR3 runs 14 residues. Germline V gene lookup returns CDR1 SGHTA and CDR2 FQGNSA. This CDR3 is CASTLHSETGELFF. The CDR3 DNA reads TGTGCCAGCACCTTACACAGTGAGACCGGGGAGCTGTTTTTT.

The chain links TRBV5-1 to TRBJ2-7; D is possibly TRBD1 (5 bases). CDR1 is SGHRS, CDR2 YFSETQ, per germline. Trimming took off 0 bases at V and 7 bases at J, with 11 bases between the two ends. The CDR3 covers 13 residues. Here the CDR3 DNA reads TGCGCCAGCAGCTTGGGCCAGGGCAGGGAGCAGTACTTC. Amino acids: CASSLGQGREQYF.